These 19 T cell receptor beta chains share one sample of origin, sequenced in a study of T cell repertoires in cytomegalovirus infection. TCRdb re-derived calls from the reads in MiXCR, one entry per CDR3 protein. The table lists roughly 230,000 distinct CDR3 sequences, 12% of them singletons. The sample taken for sequencing was PBMCs. The source is a human donor in good health (CMV status not recorded). Some clones in this sample may be carry-over from other donors' samples.

This clonotype has a count of ten or more. The rearrangement links TRBV7-2 to TRBJ1-5; D uncertain. V was pared by 5 bases and J by 4 bases, with 15 bases between. Looked up from germline, CDR1 is SGHTA and CDR2 is FQGNSA. There are 15 residues in the CDR3. The CDR3 spells CASSPEVGANQPQHF. CDR3 nucleotide sequence: TGTGCCAGCAGCCCTGAGGTGGGCGCAAATCAGCCCCAGCATTTT.

At least ten counts were recorded for this clonotype. This sequence joins TRBV7-2 and TRBJ2-2, with 9 bases that match TRBD1. This CDR3 comprises 16 residues. J was trimmed by 4 bases and V by 0 bases; bases with no gene match: 3. Germline CDR1 and CDR2: SGHTA and FQGNSA. CDR3 coding DNA: TGTGCCAGCAGCTTAGCAGGGACAGGGACCACCGGGGAGCTGTTTTTT. It translates to CASSLAGTGTTGELFF.

The chain joins TRBV10-3 to TRBJ2-2; perhaps TRBD1 as D (5 bases). The germline CDR1 and CDR2 sequences are ENHRY and SYGVKD. The CDR3 runs to 15 residues. V was trimmed by 2 bases and J by 5 bases, leaving 12 bases between them. This CDR3 reads CAISETTPGTGELFF. In nucleotides, the CDR3 is TGTGCCATCAGTGAGACCACTCCAGGGACCGGGGAGCTGTTTTTT.

This clonotype showed up many times. The rearrangement joins TRBV11-3 to TRBJ2-2, with D hard to call. V lost 1 base and J 1 base, leaving 4 bases between the germline ends. Germline V gene data show CDR1 as SGHNT and CDR2 as YENEEA. This CDR3 contains 14 residues. This CDR3 reads CASSLGWNTGELFF. The CDR3 bases are TGTGCCAGCAGCTTAGGGTGGAACACCGGGGAGCTGTTTTTT.

This clonotype was found a few times. The J gene is TRBJ2-3, the V gene TRBV12-5, with no clear D. In germline, CDR1 is LGHNT, CDR2 FRNRAP. The CDR3 runs to 12 residues. The V and J ends lost 6 bases and 2 bases respectively, with 6 bases between them. The CDR3 protein is CASGWNTDTQYF. The CDR3 nucleotides read TGTGCTAGTGGCTGGAACACAGATACGCAGTATTTT.

This clonotype came up a few times. The V and J genes are TRBV19 and TRBJ2-1, with D unclear. From germline, CDR1 is LNHDA and CDR2 SQIVND (reference sequence). Trimming cost V 1 base and J 8 bases, with 15 bases left between them. This CDR3 has 15 residues. CDR3 bases: TGTGCCAGTAGTATAGTGGGGATCGGCCACGATGAGCAGTTCTTC. This sequence encodes CASSIVGIGHDEQFF.

The genes are TRBV29-1 and TRBJ2-3; D not resolved. Germline loops: CDR1 SQVTM, CDR2 ANQGSEA. CDR3 length: 14 amino acids. With 7 bases removed from V and 2 bases from J, the gap between germline ends came to 16 bases. The CDR3, as DNA: TGCAGCGCTGGTAATGGAGTAGACACAGATACGCAGTATTTT. This encodes CSAGNGVDTDTQYF.

This clonotype was found many times. This chain links TRBV4-2 with TRBJ1-5; TRBD1 agrees at 7 bases. The germline V gene has CDR1 LGHNA and CDR2 YNFKEQ. This CDR3 region has 15 residues. The V and J ends lost 4 bases and 3 bases, in that order; junction bases with no gene match: 6. The CDR3 DNA sequence: TGTGCCAGCAGCCGGGCTACAGGGGCCAATCAGCCCCAGCATTTT. It is translated as CASSRATGANQPQHF.

This clonotype occurred many times. The chain has TRBV2 and TRBJ2-1; D could derive from TRBD1 or TRBD2 (6 bases each). V was trimmed by 4 bases and J by 1 base, leaving 11 bases between them. CDR1 is SNHLY, CDR2 FYNNEI, per germline. The CDR3 runs to 15 residues. For the CDR3, the DNA is TGTGCCAGCAGTGCCGGGGGCGTTTCCTACAATGAGCAGTTCTTC. It yields the protein CASSAGGVSYNEQFF.

The sample holds many counts of this clonotype. The chain uses TRBV7-8 and TRBJ2-7; D is unresolved. Trimming removed 3 bases at V and 2 bases at J, with 8 bases between. CDR3 size: 13 residues. The germline CDR1 and CDR2 sequences are SGHVS and FQNEAQ. The CDR3 region is CASSLVGTYEQYF. CDR3 DNA: TGTGCCAGCAGCTTGGTGGGAACCTACGAGCAGTACTTC.

The V gene is TRBV5-1, the J gene TRBJ1-2; 7 bases align to TRBD1. Germline trimming cut 4 bases from V and 2 bases from J; bases unmatched to any gene: 14. CDR3 size: 17 residues. Per germline, CDR1 SGHRS and CDR2 YFSETQ. The chain's CDR3 is CASSPMTGQTTNYGYTF. Here the CDR3 DNA reads TGCGCCAGCAGCCCGATGACAGGGCAAACAACAAACTATGGCTACACCTTC. Full variable domain (rest looked up from reference TRBV5-1 and TRBJ1-2): KAGVTQTPRYLIKTRGQQVTLSCSPISGHRSVSWYQQTPGQGLQFLFEYFSETQRNKGNFPGRFSGRQFSNSRSEMNVSTLELGDSALYLCASSPMTGQTTNYGYTFGSGTRLTVV.

This clonotype came up a few times. V is TRBV27 and J is TRBJ1-2; tentatively, D is TRBD1 (6 bases). Per germline, CDR1 MNHEY and CDR2 SMNVEV (reference sequence). Between the trimmed V and J ends, which lost 2 bases and 8 bases, there was a span of 12 bases. This CDR3 region has 13 residues. CDR3 protein: CASSLHRAGGYTF. In DNA form, the CDR3 reads TGTGCCAGCAGTTTACACAGGGCAGGGGGCTACACCTTC.

This clonotype was recorded a few times. The chain combines TRBV12-3 or TRBV12-4 with TRBJ2-1, with D unclear. This CDR3 has 14 amino acids. V was cut by 3 bases and J by 3 bases, with 9 bases left in between. CDR3 coding DNA: TGTGCCAGCAGTTTCGGACCGATCTACAATGAGCAGTTCTTC. Amino acid sequence: CASSFGPIYNEQFF.

The V gene is TRBV11-3, the J gene TRBJ2-7; possibly TRBD1 or TRBD2 for D (5 bases each). Germline CDR1 SGHNT, CDR2 YENEEA. Trimming removed 4 bases at V and 0 bases at J, with 16 bases between. The CDR3 totals 16 residues. CDR3 sequence reads: CASSSPSGRNSYEQYF. The DNA of the CDR3 is TGTGCCAGCAGCTCCCCGTCGGGACGTAACTCCTACGAGCAGTACTTC.

This clonotype occurred a few times. The chain has TRBV6-5 and TRBJ1-2; TRBD1 matches at 8 bases. Trimming removed 2 bases from V and 7 bases from J; junction bases left unmatched: 3. Germline V CDR1 and CDR2: MNHEY, SVGAGI. The CDR3 extends over 13 amino acids. The CDR3 loop is CASSYDGQGGYTF. CDR3 bases: TGTGCCAGCAGTTACGATGGACAGGGTGGCTACACCTTC.

This clonotype was recorded at least ten times. This sequence joins TRBV19 and TRBJ2-1, with TRBD1 matching over 10 bases. Germline assignment: CDR1 LNHDA and CDR2 SQIVND (reference sequence). The CDR3 covers 18 residues. Germline trimming cut 5 bases from V and 8 bases from J; bases unmatched to any gene: 18. CDR3 protein: CASSLPGQGLGNMDEQFF. CDR3 sequence (DNA): TGTGCCAGTAGTTTGCCGGGACAGGGGCTTGGGAACATGGATGAGCAGTTCTTC.

In its sample, this clonotype was seen many times. This sequence joins TRBV28 and TRBJ1-6, with D unclear. V lost 5 bases and J 18 bases, leaving 14 bases between the germline ends. In germline, CDR1 is MDHEN, CDR2 SYDVKM. The CDR3 is made up of 11 amino acids. This chain's CDR3 is CASSPGLWTHF. The CDR3 DNA reads as TGTGCCAGCAGTCCGGGTCTATGGACCCACTTT.

This clonotype was counted at least ten times. Here the CDR3 DNA reads TGTGCCAGCAGCCCACAGCGGACGTCCTACAATGAGCAGTTCTTC. This encodes CASSPQRTSYNEQFF. This chain links TRBV7-2 with TRBJ2-1, with D possibly matching TRBD2 (5 bases). This CDR3 spans 15 amino acids. Germline V gene sequence: CDR1 SGHTA, CDR2 FQGNSA. V was shortened by 5 bases and J by 1 base, with 12 bases between the two germline ends.

This clonotype was recorded at least ten times. This chain connects TRBV7-2 to TRBJ2-2; 7 nucleotides align to TRBD1. Germline V gives CDR1 SGHTA, CDR2 FQGNSA. The length of the CDR3 is 16 residues. J gave up 6 bases and V 4 bases, and 11 bases lay outside the gene matches. This CDR3 is CASSYSGQAGAGELFF. The CDR3 bases are TGTGCCAGCAGCTACTCCGGACAGGCCGGGGCCGGGGAGCTGTTTTTT.